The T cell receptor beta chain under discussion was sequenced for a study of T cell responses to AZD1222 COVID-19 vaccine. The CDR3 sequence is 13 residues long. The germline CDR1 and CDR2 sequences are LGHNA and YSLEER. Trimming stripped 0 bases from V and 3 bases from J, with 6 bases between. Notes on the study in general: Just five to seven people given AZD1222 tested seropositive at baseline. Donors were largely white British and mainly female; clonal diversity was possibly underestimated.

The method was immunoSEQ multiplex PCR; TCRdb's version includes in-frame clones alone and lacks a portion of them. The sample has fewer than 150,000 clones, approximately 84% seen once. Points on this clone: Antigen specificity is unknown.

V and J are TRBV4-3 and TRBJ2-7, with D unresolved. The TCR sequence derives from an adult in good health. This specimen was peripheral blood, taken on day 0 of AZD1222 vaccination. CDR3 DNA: TGCGCCAGCAGCCAAGATAATGTCTACGAGCAGTACTTC. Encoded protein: CASSQDNVYEQYF.